The TCR beta chain described here comes from a study of blood T cell repertoires in COVID-19. For the study at large: Material from acute and convalescent COVID-19 was sourced from the United States, Italy and Spain.

V gave up 7 bases and J gave up 4 bases, with 9 bases separating them. The CDR3 contains 13 residues. In germline, CDR1 is KGHDR, CDR2 SFDVKD. Original data processing: Quantification of nucleated cells was approximated via reference gene primer amplification. Sequencing used immunoSEQ multiplex PCR; TCRdb keeps in-frame clones, though not all of them. V, J and clone size are those of that table, while D and trimming were read from the DNA. The sample holds about 170,000 clones; 83% are singletons and the top ten take under 2.5%. This TCR derives from a woman at least 80 years old with acute or convalescent COVID-19. This chain links TRBV24-1 with TRBJ2-2; the D is unclear. The sequenced material came from peripheral blood. In nucleotides, the CDR3 is TGTGCCACCAGCTCTAGTCCCACCGGGGAGCTGTTTTTT. It specifies CATSSSPTGELFF.